A selection of T cell receptor beta chains follows, all from one sample in a study of T cell responses to AZD1222 COVID-19 vaccine. Sequenced by immunoSEQ multiplex PCR; TCRdb stores in-frame clones only, minus some. The table shows 70,000 to 80,000 clones, with 60% to 85% occurring only once. This sample comprised peripheral blood, obtained 28 days after the second AZD1222 dose. These receptors were collected from an adult who received the AZD1222 COVID-19 vaccine. The conserved cysteine and the conserved F or W are not part of the CDR3 here. Each record gives: J gene, V gene, CDR3 protein.

j_gene: TRBJ1-4; v_gene: TRBV28; CDR3aa: ASRMDRSNEKLF
j_gene: TRBJ2-2; v_gene: TRBV24-1; CDR3aa: ATSDLGYGELF
j_gene: TRBJ2-2; v_gene: TRBV19; CDR3aa: ASRQQVANTGELF
j_gene: TRBJ2-5; v_gene: TRBV6-5; CDR3aa: ASRRGTSGTWTQY
j_gene: TRBJ2-1; v_gene: TRBV28; CDR3aa: ASSTSGGPYNEQF
j_gene: TRBJ2-3; v_gene: TRBV5-6; CDR3aa: ASSPSWSLAGADTQY
j_gene: TRBJ2-4; v_gene: TRBV3-1/TRBV3-2; CDR3aa: ASSQDRETNIQY
j_gene: TRBJ2-1; v_gene: TRBV12-3/TRBV12-4; CDR3aa: ASGLTIGEQF
j_gene: TRBJ2-5; v_gene: TRBV3-1/TRBV3-2; CDR3aa: ASNTLAGVSETQY
j_gene: TRBJ2-2; v_gene: TRBV5-1; CDR3aa: ASSPWTSGGELF
j_gene: TRBJ1-2; v_gene: TRBV5-6; CDR3aa: ASSLAGGGGYT
j_gene: TRBJ1-1; v_gene: TRBV18; CDR3aa: ASSPQGSSEAF